These T cell receptor beta chains were read from a single sample in a study of radiation and T cells in renal cell carcinoma. Measured with immunoSEQ multiplex PCR; TCRdb has only the in-frame clones, and not every one. The sample includes about 5,200 clones, about 60% seen only once; the top ten take 45% to 55%. The sample here was tumor tissue, taken from a patient whose treatment included radiotherapy and nephrectomy. These receptor sequences come from a man aged 55 to 70 with renal cell carcinoma. CDR3s include the opening cysteine and the closing phenylalanine or tryptophan. A D gene is named only where the DNA matches it firmly. Clone size, where shown, is once, few, many, or a class for clones that have expanded.

>TRBJ1-2|TRBV5-1|.|.
TGCGCCAGCAGCCCTTGGGGGACCGACCCTCGCGAAGGCTACACCTTC
CASSPWGTDPREGYTF
>TRBJ1-5|TRBV5-5|.|few
TGTGCCAGCAGCTTGGACACCAATCAGCCCCAGCATTTT
CASSLDTNQPQHF
>TRBJ2-5|TRBV5-5|.|.
TGTGCCAGCAGCTTCGGCGCGGGAAGGGAGACCCAGTACTTC
CASSFGAGRETQYF
>TRBJ2-2|TRBV5-4|.|few
TGTGCCAGAAGCTATGGGGTCCCCGGGACCGGGGAGCTGTTTTTT
CARSYGVPGTGELFF
>TRBJ2-7|TRBV4-2|.|medium-sized
TGTGCCAGCAGCGCCGCTGGGAGCTCCTACGAGCAGTACTTC
CASSAAGSSYEQYF
>TRBJ1-4|TRBV5-1|TRBD1|.
TGCGCCAGCAGACGGCCGGGACAGGGGAATGAAAAACTGTTTTTT
CASRRPGQGNEKLFF
>TRBJ2-1|TRBV11-2|TRBD2|.
TGTGCCAGCACCCCGGGACTAGCTGACAATGAGCAGTTCTTC
CASTPGLADNEQFF
>TRBJ1-1|TRBV7-7|.|few
TGTGCCACGGGGGCCGAAGCTTTCTTT
CATGAEAFF
>TRBJ2-7|TRBV18|TRBD2|few
TGTGCCAGCTCACCGTCAGCGGGAGCCTACGAGCAGTACTTC
CASSPSAGAYEQYF
>TRBJ1-4|TRBV21-1|.|.
TGTGCCAGCAACTTTCTGGGGACAGGGTATAATGAAAAACTGTTTTTT
CASNFLGTGYNEKLFF
>TRBJ2-2|TRBV9|TRBD1|medium-sized
TGTGCCAGCAGCGTTCGCCGGGACAGACCGAACACCGGGGAGCTGTTTTTT
CASSVRRDRPNTGELFF
>TRBJ2-7|TRBV11-2|TRBD2|.
TGTGCCAGCAGCTTAGGGACTAGCGCCTACGAGCAGTACTTC
CASSLGTSAYEQYF
>TRBJ1-5|TRBV30|TRBD1|.
TGTGCCTGGAGTGACCGAAATCCGGGACAGAGACACCAGCCCCAGCATTTT
CAWSDRNPGQRHQPQHF